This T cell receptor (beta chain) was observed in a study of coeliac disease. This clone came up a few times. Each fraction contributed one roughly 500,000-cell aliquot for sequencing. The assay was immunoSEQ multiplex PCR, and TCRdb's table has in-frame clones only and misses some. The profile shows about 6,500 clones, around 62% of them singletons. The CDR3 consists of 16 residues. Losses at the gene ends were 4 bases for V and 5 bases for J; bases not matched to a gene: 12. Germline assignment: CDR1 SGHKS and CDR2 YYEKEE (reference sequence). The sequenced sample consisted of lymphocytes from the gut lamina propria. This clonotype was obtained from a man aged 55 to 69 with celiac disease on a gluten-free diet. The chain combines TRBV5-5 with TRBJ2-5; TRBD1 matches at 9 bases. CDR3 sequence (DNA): TGTGCCAGCAGCACCACGGGACAGGGCAAGGAGGAGACCCAGTACTTC. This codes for CASSTTGQGKEETQYF.